Following are 14 T cell receptor beta chains from one sample sequenced in a study of cytomegalovirus exposure and HLA in healthy donors (TCRdb year 2017). The library relied on the immunoSEQ multiplex PCR assay. The multiplex PCR relied on a mix of 60 forward primers for TCR Vbeta segments and 13 reverse primers for TCR Jbeta segments. TCRdb took over this immuneACCESS table, retaining in-frame rearrangements with V and J assigned. Such tables are incomplete; in checked studies, under half of the missing clones stem from an unresolved V gene, and the remainder is unexplained. In this sample the table shows 250,000 to 350,000 clones, 70% to 90% of which occur a single time. About 4% of the sample is in the top ten clones. Sequencing was done on a sample of PBMCs. Receptor source: a man in his forties in good health and CMV-seropositive.

The rearrangement uses TRBV4-1 and TRBJ2-1; TRBD2 agrees at 7 bases. This CDR3 is 13 amino acids long. With V trimmed by 6 bases and J by 10 bases, 9 bases remained unmatched. Germline V gene data show CDR1 as MGHRA and CDR2 as YSYEKL. The CDR3 DNA reads as TGCGCCAGCAGAGGTGTGGGAGGGTACGAGCAGTTCTTC. It is translated as CASRGVGGYEQFF.

The chain recombines TRBV11-3 with TRBJ2-5, with D perhaps matching TRBD1 (6 bases). Trimming cost V 3 bases and J 5 bases, with 10 bases left between them. The germline gives CDR1 SGHNT, CDR2 YENEEA. The CDR3 runs 13 residues. The CDR3 loop reads CASSFHGGETQYF. CDR3 sequence (DNA): TGTGCCAGCAGCTTTCATGGGGGCGAGACCCAGTACTTC.

This clone was seen more than once but under ten times. The chain carries TRBV6-6 and TRBJ1-1, with D hard to call. CDR3 size: 12 residues. V was trimmed by 5 bases and J by 7 bases, leaving 11 bases between them. Germline CDR1 MNHNY, CDR2 SVGAGI (reference sequence). CDR3 protein: CASSDRRGEAFF. CDR3 in DNA: TGTGCCAGCAGTGACCGACGAGGTGAAGCTTTCTTT.

CDR3 nucleotide sequence: TGTGCCAGCAGTCGATCAGGGGAAAGCTCCTACGAGCAGTACTTC. Protein: CASSRSGESSYEQYF. The V gene is TRBV28, the J gene TRBJ2-7, with a tentative D call TRBD1 (6 bases). This CDR3 comprises 15 residues. V was shortened by 5 bases and J by 0 bases, with 14 bases between the two germline ends. Germline lookup yields CDR1 MDHEN and CDR2 SYDVKM.

V is TRBV6-5 and J is TRBJ2-5; D remains ambiguous. The J call is in doubt because the DNA end fits TRBJ2-7 better. This CDR3 comprises 14 residues. Per germline, CDR1 MNHEY and CDR2 SVGAGI. CDR3 sequence: CASSRPLEEHEQYF. CDR3 nucleotide sequence: TGTGCCAGCAGTCGCCCTTTAGAGGAGCACGAGCAGTACTTC.

The V gene is TRBV10-3, the J gene TRBJ2-7, with a possible D match to TRBD1 (5 bases). This CDR3 region has 14 residues. The germline V and J ends were trimmed by 4 bases and 1 base, with 11 bases remaining between them. Looked up from germline, CDR1 is ENHRY and CDR2 is SYGVKD. The DNA for the CDR3 is TGTGCCATCAGTGTGCCAGGGCCGTCCTACGAGCAGTACTTC. It translates to CAISVPGPSYEQYF.

Points on this clone: The same CDR3 arises from other DNA sequences in this sample as well. The V gene is TRBV5-5, the J gene TRBJ2-7; 10 bases agree with TRBD2. CDR1 is SGHKS, CDR2 YYEKEE, per germline (reference sequence). With V trimmed by 0 bases and J by 2 bases, 2 bases remained unmatched. The CDR3 is made up of 15 amino acids. The CDR3 DNA reads as TGTGCCAGCAGCTTGGGAGCGGGAGGGCCCTACGAGCAGTACTTC. As protein: CASSLGAGGPYEQYF.

The V call is TRBV7-9, the J call TRBJ2-7, with D hard to call. Germline CDR1 SEHNR, CDR2 FQNEAQ (reference sequence). The V end lost 2 bases, the J end lost 0 bases, and 14 bases lay between the germline ends. The length of the CDR3 is 16 residues. CDR3 DNA sequence: TGTGCCAGCAGCTTATCTTCCCTTGACAACTCCTACGAGCAGTACTTC. This translates into CASSLSSLDNSYEQYF.

V and J are TRBV10-2 and TRBJ2-7; 10 nucleotides agree with TRBD2. This CDR3 is 13 amino acids long. The germline gives CDR1 WSHSY, CDR2 SAAADI. With 3 bases clipped from V and 7 bases from J, the junction kept 3 bases outside the gene matches. The CDR3 region is CASSELAGSEQYF. The CDR3 DNA sequence: TGCGCCAGCAGTGAACTAGCGGGATCTGAGCAGTACTTC.

This rearrangement joins TRBV6-1 to TRBJ2-4; 10 bases line up with TRBD2. The CDR3 has 17 amino acids. Per the germline V gene, CDR1 is MNHNS and CDR2 is SASEGT. The V segment lost 0 bases and the J segment 0 bases; nucleotides outside the gene matches: 2. The CDR3 nucleotides read TGTGCCAGCAGTGAAGCAGGACTAGCGGTAGCCAAAAACATTCAGTACTTC. It is translated as CASSEAGLAVAKNIQYF.

This sequence joins TRBV7-9 and TRBJ2-7, with 12 bases aligning to TRBD2. Per germline, CDR1 SEHNR and CDR2 FQNEAQ (reference sequence). J was trimmed by 4 bases and V by 5 bases; bases with no gene match: 6. The CDR3 runs to 15 residues. Here the CDR3 reads CASSLRLAGEYEQYF. CDR3 coding DNA: TGTGCCAGCAGCCTACGACTAGCGGGAGAGTACGAGCAGTACTTC.

The chain links TRBV6-1 to TRBJ1-1; possibly TRBD1 for D (6 bases). This CDR3 region has 16 residues. Per the germline V gene, CDR1 is MNHNS and CDR2 is SASEGT. The V end was cut by 4 bases, the J end by 2 bases, with 17 bases between. In DNA, the CDR3 is TGTGCCAGCAGTGTAGACAGGCCGCCTATAAACACTGAAGCTTTCTTT. Amino acid sequence: CASSVDRPPINTEAFF.

J is TRBJ2-7 and V is TRBV28; no reliable D call. The germline gives CDR1 MDHEN, CDR2 SYDVKM. CDR3 length equals 15 residues. V lost 2 bases and J lost 1, with 12 bases in between. The CDR3 DNA is TGTGCCAGCAGTTTAAGGCCAGGCCAATCCTACGAGCAGTACTTC. This codes for CASSLRPGQSYEQYF.

V usage is TRBV5-1 and J usage is TRBJ2-1, with D possibly TRBD1 on 6 matching bases. Per germline, CDR1 SGHRS and CDR2 YFSETQ. The CDR3 is made up of 15 amino acids. Trimming shortened V by 1 base and J by 8 bases, and 16 bases separated the two germline ends. Here the CDR3 reads CASSLTGLGTHEQFF. CDR3 nucleotide sequence: TGCGCCAGCAGCTTGACAGGGTTGGGGACCCATGAGCAGTTCTTC.